The 15 T cell receptor beta chains given below trace back to one sample, sequenced in a study of T cell responses to AZD1222 COVID-19 vaccine. The repertoire was sequenced with immunoSEQ multiplex PCR; TCRdb's copy has only in-frame clones and lacks some. The repertoire holds about 130,000 clones, with 89% as singletons. This sample comprised peripheral blood, obtained on day 0 of AZD1222 vaccination. These receptors were taken from an adult in good health.

V usage is TRBV30 and J usage is TRBJ1-2, with 8 nucleotides matching TRBD1. V shed 1 base and J 2 bases; nucleotides not matched to a gene: 6. The germline CDR1 and CDR2 sequences are GTSNPN and SVGIG (reference sequence). The CDR3 loop spans 15 amino acids. Here the CDR3 DNA reads TGTGCCTGGAGTGACTCCCGACAGGGGAACTATGGCTACACCTTC. Translating gives CAWSDSRQGNYGYTF.

This clone was detected a few times. The chain has TRBV4-2 and TRBJ1-1, with D unclear. The CDR3 runs 16 residues. V lost 2 bases to trimming and J lost 0 bases, with 13 bases between them. Per germline, CDR1 LGHNA and CDR2 YNFKEQ. CDR3 sequence (DNA): TGTGCCAGCAGCCAAAGTGTGGCGGGGATGAACACTGAAGCTTTCTTT. Its protein is CASSQSVAGMNTEAFF.

This clone was recorded once. This chain links TRBV3-1 (or the pseudogene TRBV3-2) with TRBJ1-1; no definite D call. The CDR3 has 14 residues. The ends were cut back, 2 bases at V and 0 bases at J, with 7 bases in the middle. Germline CDR1 and CDR2: LGHDT and YNNKEL (reference sequence). The CDR3: CASSQLGLNTEAFF. CDR3 DNA: TGTGCCAGCAGCCAATTGGGGTTGAACACTGAAGCTTTCTTT.

About this clone: This specimen includes other DNA sequences encoding the same CDR3. The chain joins TRBV5-6 to TRBJ1-2; D is unclear. Trimming removed 0 bases at V and 8 bases at J, with 5 bases between. CDR1 is SGHDT and CDR2 is YYEEEE in the germline V gene. The CDR3 runs to 11 residues. The CDR3 sequence is CASSLGGGYTF. Here the CDR3 DNA reads TGTGCCAGCAGCTTGGGTGGGGGCTACACCTTC. The variable domain in full, completed from reference TRBV5-6 and TRBJ1-2, reads DAGVTQSPTHLIKTRGQQVTLRCSPKSGHDTVSWYQQALGQGPQFIFQYYEEEERQRGNFPDRFSGHQFPNYSSELNVNALLLGDSALYLCASSLGGGYTFGSGTRLTVV.

The chain employs TRBV9 and TRBJ2-1; D could derive from TRBD1 or TRBD2 (5 bases each). Trimming shortened V by 1 base and J by 10 bases, and 9 bases separated the two germline ends. Germline loops: CDR1 SGDLS, CDR2 YYNGEE. This CDR3 is built from 12 residues. The CDR3 DNA is TGTGCCAGCAGCGTACCGGGACGAGAGCAGTTCTTC. It encodes CASSVPGREQFF.

J is TRBJ2-7 and V is TRBV5-6; TRBD1 aligns across 10 bases. CDR1 is SGHDT, CDR2 YYEEEE, per germline. With V trimmed by 1 base and J by 3 bases, 4 bases remained unmatched. The CDR3 totals 15 residues. This CDR3 reads CASSLLGQGFYEQYF. In DNA form, the CDR3 reads TGTGCCAGCAGCTTGTTGGGACAGGGGTTCTACGAGCAGTACTTC.

The chain uses TRBV30 and TRBJ1-3; D perhaps matches TRBD1 (6 bases). V was pared by 0 bases and J by 2 bases, with 8 bases between. The CDR3 runs to 14 residues. Germline V gives CDR1 GTSNPN, CDR2 SVGIG (reference sequence). For the CDR3, the DNA is TGTGCCTGGAGTGTACGGGGGCCTGGAAACACCATATATTTT. Its translation: CAWSVRGPGNTIYF.

The chain uses TRBV4-2 and TRBJ2-4, with 8 bases lining up with TRBD2. The germline V gene encodes CDR1 LGHNA and CDR2 YNFKEQ. This CDR3 region has 17 residues. After removal of 1 base from V and 0 bases from J, the junction contained 5 bases not matched to a gene. CDR3: CASSQAAGALAKNIQYF. The DNA for the CDR3 is TGTGCCAGCAGCCAAGCAGCGGGGGCGTTAGCCAAAAACATTCAGTACTTC.

V usage is TRBV9 and J usage is TRBJ2-3, with D unresolved. CDR3 size: 11 residues. Trimming pared 0 bases from V and 6 bases from J, leaving 2 bases between. Germline lookup yields CDR1 SGDLS and CDR2 YYNGEE. The CDR3 protein is CASSVGDTQYF. The CDR3, as DNA: TGTGCCAGCAGCGTAGGGGATACGCAGTATTTT.

The V gene is TRBV3-1 (or the pseudogene TRBV3-2), the J gene TRBJ1-6; 7 bases are shared with TRBD1. The CDR3 is 16 amino acids. Germline CDR1 reads LGHDT; CDR2 reads YNNKEL (reference sequence). Trimming took 2 bases from V and 7 from J; bases not matched to a gene: 8. This chain's CDR3 is CASSQLDRANNSPLHF. CDR3 sequence (DNA): TGTGCCAGCAGCCAACTCGACAGGGCGAACAATTCACCCCTCCACTTT.

V gene TRBV9 combines with J gene TRBJ2-2, with D unclear. The V and J ends lost 0 bases and 6 bases respectively, with 6 bases between them. Germline CDR1 SGDLS, CDR2 YYNGEE. The CDR3 consists of 13 residues. In nucleotides, the CDR3 is TGTGCCAGCAGCGTAGAGGTCGCCGGGGAGCTGTTTTTT. Encoded protein: CASSVEVAGELFF.

The chain recombines TRBV27 with TRBJ1-2; weak D call: TRBD1 (5 bases). The CDR3 runs to 14 residues. The V end lost 3 bases, the J end lost 7 bases, and 15 bases lay between the germline ends. Per the germline V gene, CDR1 is MNHEY and CDR2 is SMNVEV (reference sequence). CDR3 DNA: TGTGCCAGCAGTTTTGCAGGGCCCCTACGTGGCTACACCTTC. Its translation: CASSFAGPLRGYTF.

DNA of the CDR3: TGCAGCGCGTTCCTCAGGGGTGAGGCTTTCTTT. This sequence encodes CSAFLRGEAFF. The gene calls are TRBV29-1 and TRBJ1-1; possibly TRBD1 for D (6 bases). V shed 7 bases and J shed 11 bases, with 17 bases lying between them. The CDR3 covers 11 residues. The germline gives CDR1 SQVTM, CDR2 ANQGSEA.

V usage is TRBV23-1 and J usage is TRBJ1-1; a possible D gene is TRBD1 (6 bases). TRBV23-1 is flagged as an ORF with uncertain function. Trimming shortened V by 8 bases and J by 3 bases, and 10 bases separated the two germline ends. CDR3 length: 12 residues. CDR3 sequence (DNA): TGCGCCAGCCCAGGGGAGGACACTGAAGCTTTCTTT. It yields the protein CASPGEDTEAFF.

The V call is TRBV7-2, the J call TRBJ2-7, with TRBD2 matching over 12 bases. The CDR3 consists of 15 residues. CDR1 and CDR2 from the germline V gene are SGHTA and FQGNSA. With V trimmed by 5 bases and J by 2 bases, 4 bases remained unmatched. In DNA, the CDR3 is TGTGCCAGCAGCGTAACTAGCGGGGGGACCTACGAGCAGTACTTC. Translation: CASSVTSGGTYEQYF.